These 12 T cell receptor beta chains were sequenced from one sample in a study of chemoradiotherapy in HPV16-positive cancers (dated by TCRdb to between 2021 and 2023). The method behind the library was the immunoSEQ multiplex PCR assay. Not all clones reach the TCRdb copy of this immuneACCESS table, which keeps in-frame sequences only. Checked studies attribute under half of the gap to unresolved V genes and leave the rest unexplained. The sample table lists around 4,600 clones, 77% of them with a count of one. Around 19% of the sample is held by the ten biggest clonotypes. The sequences come from tumor tissue, collected from a patient who underwent chemoradiotherapy. These receptors were obtained from a human donor with HPV-associated anogenital cancer.

The chain combines TRBV7-8 with TRBJ2-3, with 9 bases identical to TRBD2. The junction had 10 bases not matched to a gene; V was cut back by 4 bases and J by 2 bases. Germline CDR1 SGHVS, CDR2 FQNEAQ. This CDR3 is 17 amino acids long. The CDR3 loop reads CASSSTSGSAPTDTQYF. The CDR3 DNA follows: TGTGCCAGCAGCTCTACTAGCGGGTCGGCCCCCACAGATACGCAGTATTTT.

The rearrangement links TRBV6-1 to TRBJ2-3, with 7 positions matching TRBD2. Germline loops: CDR1 MNHNS, CDR2 SASEGT. The CDR3 sequence is 16 residues long. V was clipped by 3 bases and J by 3 bases; unmatched bases: 9. The CDR3 DNA follows: TGTGCCAGCAGTGACGGGACTACTCGGAGGACAGATACGCAGTATTTT. Translating it yields CASSDGTTRRTDTQYF.

The gene calls are TRBV30 and TRBJ2-5, with 12 bases matching TRBD2. Matching the DNA end better, TRBJ2-7 makes the J call doubtful. The germline V gene encodes CDR1 GTSNPN and CDR2 SVGIG (reference sequence). CDR3 length: 16 residues. CDR3 in amino acids: CAWSLGLAGSSYEQYF. CDR3 bases: TGTGCCTGGAGTCTCGGACTAGCGGGGAGCTCCTACGAGCAGTACTTC.

This chain connects TRBV9 to TRBJ2-2, with D unresolved. Trimming took 0 bases from V and 4 from J, leaving 4 bases between them. This CDR3 is built from 13 residues. Looked up from germline, CDR1 is SGDLS and CDR2 is YYNGEE. CDR3 DNA sequence: TGTGCCAGCAGCGTAGACGCCACCGGGGAGCTGTTTTTT. Amino acids: CASSVDATGELFF.

The chain has TRBV5-1 and TRBJ1-1; perhaps TRBD1 as D (6 bases). The CDR3 runs 17 residues. CDR1 SGHRS and CDR2 YFSETQ come from the germline V gene. V was pared by 1 base and J by 1 base, with 17 bases between. CDR3 sequence: CASSLPPDTGQNTEAFF. Written as DNA, the CDR3 is TGCGCCAGCAGCTTGCCCCCCGATACGGGACAGAACACTGAAGCTTTCTTT.

The chain recombines TRBV28 with TRBJ2-1; D gene uncertain. V dropped 3 bases and J dropped 5 bases, with 11 bases sitting between them. The CDR3 is made up of 14 amino acids. Germline lookup yields CDR1 MDHEN and CDR2 SYDVKM. The CDR3 loop is CASSFNRLNNEQFF. The CDR3 nucleotides are TGTGCCAGCAGTTTTAATCGCCTTAACAATGAGCAGTTCTTC.

The CDR3 coding sequence is TGTGCCAGCAGCGCCCGATCTGGGGCCAACGTCCTGACTTTC. It translates to CASSARSGANVLTF. The chain carries TRBV13 and TRBJ2-6; D is undetermined. V was trimmed by 5 bases and J by 1 base, leaving 6 bases between them. CDR3 length: 14 amino acids. Germline V CDR1 and CDR2: PRHDT, FYEKMQ (reference sequence).

This chain links TRBV7-2 with TRBJ2-7; possibly TRBD1 for D (6 bases). The germline V and J ends were trimmed by 3 bases and 5 bases, with 11 bases remaining between them. CDR3 length: 13 amino acids. Germline V CDR1 and CDR2: SGHTA, FQGNSA. In nucleotides, the CDR3 is TGTGCCAGCAGCTTTTCCAGGGGAAACGAGCAGTACTTC. It specifies CASSFSRGNEQYF.

The table lists this clone with a few counts. The chain recombines TRBV12-2 with TRBJ2-2; TRBD1, the table's D call, lacks a check against the DNA. TRBV12-2 is flagged as a pseudogene. This CDR3 is built from 14 residues. CDR3 loop: CASRICRFCGELFF. CDR3 sequence (DNA): TGTGCAAGTCGGATCTGCAGGTTTTGCGGGGAGCTGTTTTTT.

This chain links TRBV28 with TRBJ2-7; TRBD1 or TRBD2 may be the D gene (6 bases each). Trimming left V 2 bases short and J 3 bases short, with 8 bases between. This CDR3 comprises 13 residues. Germline values: CDR1 MDHEN, CDR2 SYDVKM. The CDR3 nucleotides read TGTGCCAGCAGTTTAAGGGGGGACTACGAGCAGTACTTC. It is translated as CASSLRGDYEQYF. Together with reference TRBV28 and TRBJ2-7, the CDR3 gives the full variable domain: DVKVTQSSRYLVKRTGEKVFLECVQDMDHENMFWYRQDPGLGLRLIYFSYDVKMKEKGDIPEGYSVSREKKERFSLILESASTNQTSMYLCASSLRGDYEQYFGPGTRLTVT.

This chain joins TRBV5-1 and TRBJ2-2, with D unclear. Germline assignment: CDR1 SGHRS and CDR2 YFSETQ. Trimming shortened V by 0 bases and J by 3 bases, and 6 bases separated the two germline ends. This CDR3 contains 14 residues. The CDR3, as DNA: TGCGCCAGCAGCTTGGGGTCACACACCGGGGAGCTGTTTTTT. It yields the protein CASSLGSHTGELFF.

The chain has TRBV12-2 and TRBJ2-6. TRBV12-2 is listed as a pseudogene. This CDR3 spans 17 amino acids. This CDR3 reads CASRPILGDTGANVLTF. DNA for the CDR3: TGTGCAAGTCGCCCAATTTTGGGGGATACTGGGGCCAACGTCCTGACTTTC.